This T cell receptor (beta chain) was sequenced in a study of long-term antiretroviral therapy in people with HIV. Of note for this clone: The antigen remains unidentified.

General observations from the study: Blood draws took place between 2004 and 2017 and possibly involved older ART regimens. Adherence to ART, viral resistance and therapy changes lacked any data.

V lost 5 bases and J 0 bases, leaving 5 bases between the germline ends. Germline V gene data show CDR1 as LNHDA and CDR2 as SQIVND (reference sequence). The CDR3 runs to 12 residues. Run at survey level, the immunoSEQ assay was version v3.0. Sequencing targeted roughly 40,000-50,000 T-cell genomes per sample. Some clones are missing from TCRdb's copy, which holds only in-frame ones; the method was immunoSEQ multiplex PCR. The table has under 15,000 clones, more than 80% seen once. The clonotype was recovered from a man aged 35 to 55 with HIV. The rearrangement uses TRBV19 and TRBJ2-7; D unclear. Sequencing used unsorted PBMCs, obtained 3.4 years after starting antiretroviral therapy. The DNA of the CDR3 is TGTGCCAGTAGTGGGCTCTCCTACGAGCAGTACTTC. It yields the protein CASSGLSYEQYF.